These T cell receptor beta chains were read from a single sample in a study of blood T cell repertoires in COVID-19. Libraries were prepared by immunoSEQ multiplex PCR; TCRdb keeps only in-frame clonotypes and omits some of them. The profile shows some 230,000 clones, 75% to 90% of them singletons. The specimen sequenced was peripheral blood. Receptors were obtained from a man between 25 and 39 years old who had recovered from COVID-19. Both conserved end residues are part of each CDR3. Fields, in order: V gene, J gene, clone size, CDR3 protein. Clone size is stated in some rows and not others, as once, few, many or a class when expanded.

>TRBV4-2|TRBJ2-3|NA
CASSQERRQGWTQYF
>TRBV18|TRBJ2-6|NA
CASSPGGANSGANVLTF
>TRBV29-1|TRBJ2-3|NA
CSVADRSKGTQYF
>TRBV29-1|TRBJ2-3|NA
CSVEGQGQGVITDTQYF
>TRBV12-5|TRBJ2-4|NA
CASGLRSSPPQGGNIQYF
>TRBV18|TRBJ1-5|NA
CASSLTTQGGHSNQPQHF
>TRBV2|TRBJ1-6|NA
CASSGAGLGSPLHF
>TRBV3-1/TRBV3-2|TRBJ2-7|NA
CASSRPGDSSYEQYF
>TRBV6-1|TRBJ1-5|NA
CASSGLGAGRGNQPQHF
>TRBV19|TRBJ1-6|NA
CASSILLSPLHF
>TRBV5-6|TRBJ2-4|once
CASSFHELAGKNIQYF
>TRBV18|TRBJ1-6|few
CASSPQVAGNHSPLHF
>TRBV7-6|TRBJ2-1|NA
CASSSTGGTTYNEQFF
>TRBV4-2|TRBJ2-3|NA
CASSQDPLAGETDTQYF
>TRBV4-3|TRBJ2-2|NA
CASSQDRVGTGELFF
>TRBV11-1|TRBJ2-7|NA
CASSSSYGQQYEQYF
>TRBV6-1|TRBJ1-2|NA
CASSEMMGAGGYTF
>TRBV24-1|TRBJ1-4|NA
CATLVSRQLTNEKLFF
>TRBV19|TRBJ1-3|NA
CASSIAAGAGNTIYF
>TRBV7-6|TRBJ2-1|NA
CASSWDSTTYNEQFF
>TRBV6-5|TRBJ1-5|NA
CASSYGGGWGQPQHF
>TRBV7-2|TRBJ1-2|NA
CASSLARFDRVNGYTF
>TRBV6-5|TRBJ1-1|NA
CASSYARTGGTEAFF
>TRBV28|TRBJ1-5|NA
CASPSPNQPQHF
>TRBV27|TRBJ2-3|once
CASTPGTGNADTQYF
>TRBV5-1|TRBJ1-3|NA
CASSLGQVNSGNTIYF
>TRBV7-6|TRBJ2-2|once
CASSFLAGTGELFF
>TRBV7-2|TRBJ2-3|NA
CASSLEGVGTDTQYF
>TRBV10-1|TRBJ2-5|NA
CASSESTPLETQYF
>TRBV7-2|TRBJ1-1|NA
CASSRDSNTEAFF
>TRBV12-5|TRBJ2-7|NA
CASADTGGSDEQYF
>TRBV9|TRBJ1-1|NA
CASSFRAGLNTEAFF
>TRBV5-1|TRBJ1-4|NA
CASSLERGGNEKLFF
>TRBV28|TRBJ2-7|NA
CASSTGTGRSEQYF
>TRBV5-4|TRBJ1-2|NA
CASSLGGRGYWDYGYTF
>TRBV19|TRBJ1-4|NA
CARQNEKLFF
>TRBV29-1|TRBJ2-7|once
CSVGPAREQYF
>TRBV5-1|TRBJ1-1|NA
CASSFRTGQNTEAFF
>TRBV2|TRBJ2-7|NA
CASSEVEGSSYEQYF
>TRBV11-1|TRBJ2-4|NA
CASRRDRVLEYGIQYF
>TRBV2|TRBJ2-2|once
CASTDSPVAGELFF
>TRBV6-5|TRBJ1-2|NA
CAGSGWKRAVYGYTF
>TRBV10-2|TRBJ1-5|NA
CASRGGYQPQHF
>TRBV4-1|TRBJ2-5|NA
CASSQDPQRGFDTQYF
>TRBV5-4|TRBJ2-5|NA
CASSSPGETQYF
>TRBV9|TRBJ2-1|NA
CASSVGLAGGYNEQFF
>TRBV2|TRBJ1-2|NA
CASSVRVTNYGYTF
>TRBV4-3|TRBJ2-1|NA
CASSQAGTGAYNEQFF
>TRBV7-8|TRBJ2-5|NA
CASVDRTGRTQYF
>TRBV5-1|TRBJ1-2|once
CASSSDSNYGYTF
>TRBV15|TRBJ1-3|NA
CATSRDLQGARNTIYF
>TRBV4-1|TRBJ1-2|NA
CASATGATNYGYTF
>TRBV4-1|TRBJ2-7|NA
CASSQDRISYEQYF
>TRBV14|TRBJ2-1|NA
CASSHRTGGPYNEQFF
>TRBV13|TRBJ2-7|many
CASSLTPPGSYEQYF